These 18 T cell receptor beta chains were sequenced from one sample in a study of blood T cell repertoires in COVID-19. Method: immunoSEQ multiplex PCR; TCRdb's copy keeps in-frame clones and lacks some. The data hold 120,000 to 150,000 clones, with 75% to 90% observed a single time. Sequences were obtained from peripheral blood. All receptors derive from a middle-aged man who had recovered from COVID-19.

V is TRBV2 and J is TRBJ2-7; D may be TRBD2 (5 bases). Between the trimmed V and J ends, which lost 6 bases and 0 bases, there was a span of 9 bases. CDR3 length: 13 amino acids. Per the germline V gene, CDR1 is SNHLY and CDR2 is FYNNEI. The CDR3 is CASSGESSYEQYF. The CDR3 DNA is TGTGCCAGCAGCGGGGAGAGCTCCTACGAGCAGTACTTC.

The chain recombines TRBV5-1 with TRBJ2-1, with D hard to call. Per the germline V gene, CDR1 is SGHRS and CDR2 is YFSETQ. The V end lost 1 base, the J end lost 4 bases, and 6 bases lay between the germline ends. This CDR3 spans 13 amino acids. The CDR3 sequence: CASSLTLYNEQFF. The CDR3 DNA sequence: TGCGCCAGCAGCTTGACTCTATACAATGAGCAGTTCTTC. Full variable domain (remainder filled in from reference TRBV5-1 and TRBJ2-1): KAGVTQTPRYLIKTRGQQVTLSCSPISGHRSVSWYQQTPGQGLQFLFEYFSETQRNKGNFPGRFSGRQFSNSRSEMNVSTLELGDSALYLCASSLTLYNEQFFGPGTRLTVL.

The chain uses TRBV6-5 and TRBJ1-5; 7 bases line up with TRBD1. V lost 6 bases to trimming and J lost 4 bases; unmatched junction nucleotides: 6. Germline lookup yields CDR1 MNHEY and CDR2 SVGAGI. The CDR3 extends over 14 amino acids. The CDR3 loop is CASSRDSKNQPQHF. CDR3 in DNA: TGTGCCAGCAGCCGGGACAGCAAAAATCAGCCCCAGCATTTT.

The CDR3 coding sequence is TGTGCCAGTAGTATGCGGACAGCGAACACCGGGGAGCTGTTTTTT. Translated, it gives CASSMRTANTGELFF. The chain has TRBV19 and TRBJ2-2; a weak D match, TRBD1 (6 bases). The CDR3 covers 15 residues. The V gene lost 3 bases and the J gene lost 0 bases, with 8 bases spanning the gap. Germline CDR1 is LNHDA and CDR2 is SQIVND (reference sequence).

The chain recombines TRBV19 with TRBJ1-6; 7 nucleotides line up with TRBD1. Germline V gene data show CDR1 as LNHDA and CDR2 as SQIVND (reference sequence). The CDR3 is 18 amino acids. CDR3 amino acids: CATQKGGGSGSYNSPLHF. CDR3 sequence (DNA): TGTGCGACTCAAAAAGGAGGGGGCTCCGGCTCCTATAATTCACCCCTCCACTTT.

The V gene is TRBV4-3, the J gene TRBJ2-2, with no clear D. The V gene lost 0 bases and the J gene lost 5 bases, with 4 bases spanning the gap. CDR1 is LGHNA, CDR2 YSLEER, per germline. CDR3 length: 13 amino acids. CDR3 coding DNA: TGCGCCAGCAGCCAAGACGGGACCGGGGAGCTGTTTTTT. This codes for CASSQDGTGELFF.

The chain has TRBV4-2 and TRBJ2-5; no reliable D call. This CDR3 spans 15 amino acids. V lost 2 bases and J lost 4, with 14 bases in between. Germline values: CDR1 LGHNA, CDR2 YNFKEQ. CDR3 amino acids: CASSQPNPSGETQYF. The CDR3 DNA reads TGTGCCAGCAGCCAACCAAACCCCTCCGGAGAGACCCAGTACTTC.

The rearrangement links TRBV5-4 to TRBJ2-3; a possible D gene is TRBD2 (7 bases). V was pared by 4 bases and J by 5 bases, with 17 bases between. Germline loops: CDR1 SGHNT, CDR2 YYREEE (reference sequence). The CDR3 loop spans 15 amino acids. The CDR3 DNA follows: TGTGCCAGCAGCCCCGCGCCGGGGGGCGGAGATACGCAGTATTTT. Its translation: CASSPAPGGGDTQYF. The full variable domain, its missing parts supplied by reference TRBV5-4 and TRBJ2-3, is ETGVTQSPTHLIKTRGQQVTLRCSSQSGHNTVSWYQQALGQGPQFIFQYYREEENGRGNFPPRFSGLQFPNYSSELNVNALELDDSALYLCASSPAPGGGDTQYFGPGTRLTVL.

This chain connects TRBV5-6 to TRBJ2-5, with TRBD2 matching 7 bases. Germline V CDR1 and CDR2: SGHDT, YYEEEE. The CDR3 consists of 14 residues. V gave up 0 bases and J gave up 4 bases; unmatched junction bases: 3. The CDR3 protein is CASSLAGGGETQYF. In nucleotides, the CDR3 is TGTGCCAGCAGCTTGGCGGGGGGTGGAGAGACCCAGTACTTC.

The chain couples TRBV4-3 to TRBJ2-5; a weak D match, TRBD2 (7 bases). The germline CDR1 and CDR2 sequences are LGHNA and YSLEER. The CDR3 sequence is 15 residues long. The V gene lost 3 bases and the J gene lost 4 bases, with 15 bases spanning the gap. The CDR3 DNA sequence: TGCGCCAGCAGCCAGGGGGCTTGGGGGGGAGAGACCCAGTACTTC. Protein sequence: CASSQGAWGGETQYF.

The chain links TRBV5-5 to TRBJ2-5; 9 bases agree with TRBD2. Unmatched junction bases numbered 12, after V lost 2 bases and J lost 7 bases. Germline V gene data show CDR1 as SGHKS and CDR2 as YYEKEE (reference sequence). The CDR3 contains 16 residues. CDR3 amino acids: CASSFGSGGTPLTQYF. The CDR3, as DNA: TGTGCCAGCAGCTTTGGGAGCGGGGGGACACCTCTGACCCAGTACTTC.

The chain has TRBV30 and TRBJ1-4, with 10 bases identical to TRBD1. The ends lost 3 bases at V and 6 bases at J; junction bases unmatched: 4. The germline gives CDR1 GTSNPN, CDR2 SVGIG (reference sequence). The CDR3 runs 14 residues. The CDR3 is CAWSRTGGDEKLFF. DNA of the CDR3: TGTGCCTGGAGCCGGACAGGGGGGGATGAAAAACTGTTTTTT.

The chain links TRBV7-8 to TRBJ1-1; 7 bases agree with TRBD1. Germline V CDR1 and CDR2: SGHVS, FQNEAQ. V was pared by 3 bases and J by 4 bases, with 8 bases of the junction left unmatched. The CDR3 consists of 15 residues. The CDR3 DNA follows: TGTGCCAGCAGCTTGGCTACAGGGGATTTCACTGAAGCTTTCTTT. Translating it yields CASSLATGDFTEAFF. Full variable domain (remainder filled in from reference TRBV7-8 and TRBJ1-1): GAGVSQSPRYKVAKRGQDVALRCDPISGHVSLFWYQQALGQGPEFLTYFQNEAQLDKSGLPSDRFFAERPEGSVSTLKIQRTQQEDSAVYLCASSLATGDFTEAFFGQGTRLTVV.

In its sample, this clone was seen a few times. The genes are TRBV18 and TRBJ1-1; 7 nucleotides line up with TRBD1. This CDR3 region has 16 residues. The germline CDR1 and CDR2 sequences are KGHSH and LQKENI. V lost 5 bases to trimming and J lost 4 bases; unmatched junction nucleotides: 13. The CDR3 nucleotides read TGTGCCAGCTCAACTACTATAGGGGGCGCAGGCACTGAAGCTTTCTTT. Its protein is CASSTTIGGAGTEAFF. The full variable domain, in which reference TRBV18 and TRBJ1-1 provide the parts outside the CDR3, is NAGVMQNPRHLVRRRGQEARLRCSPMKGHSHVYWYRQLPEEGLKFMVYLQKENIIDESGMPKERFSAEFPKEGPSILRIQQVVRGDSAAYFCASSTTIGGAGTEAFFGQGTRLTVV.

This clone appeared once. The genes are TRBV6-1 and TRBJ1-2; 8 positions match TRBD1. V gave up 1 base and J gave up 7 bases; unmatched junction bases: 8. Germline V gives CDR1 MNHNS, CDR2 SASEGT. This CDR3 is built from 15 residues. CDR3 protein: CASSEVSPDRGGYTF. DNA for the CDR3: TGTGCCAGCAGTGAAGTTTCCCCTGACAGGGGTGGCTACACCTTC.

This rearrangement joins TRBV19 to TRBJ2-3; possibly TRBD2 for D (5 bases). CDR1 and CDR2 (germline): LNHDA, SQIVND (reference sequence). V was cut by 5 bases and J by 0 bases, with 9 bases left in between. The CDR3 is made up of 14 amino acids. The CDR3 here is CASSDGGSTDTQYF. The CDR3 DNA reads TGTGCCAGTAGTGACGGAGGAAGCACAGATACGCAGTATTTT.

The V and J genes are TRBV5-1 and TRBJ1-3; 8 bases match TRBD1. The CDR3 extends over 18 amino acids. Germline V gene data show CDR1 as SGHRS and CDR2 as YFSETQ. Trimming took 0 bases from V and 0 from J; bases not matched to a gene: 8. CDR3 protein: CASSLAKAGGDSGNTIYF. CDR3 sequence (DNA): TGCGCCAGCAGCTTGGCTAAAGCAGGGGGCGACTCTGGAAACACCATATATTTT.

The V and J genes are TRBV11-3 and TRBJ2-1, with 14 bases matching TRBD2. Germline loops: CDR1 SGHNT, CDR2 YENEEA. V dropped 5 bases and J dropped 5; count of bases not matched to a gene: 5. This CDR3 has 16 amino acids. The CDR3 DNA follows: TGTGCCAGCAGCGACTCGGGACTAGCGGGGGACAATGAGCAGTTCTTC. It specifies CASSDSGLAGDNEQFF.